This T cell receptor beta chain emerged from a study of identifying expanded T cells in peripheral blood. General study results and limits: Differentially abundant clones: 1 to 1.5 between replicates, just under 17 at about 13 days, 18 to 20 at four. Variance in clone template counts between approximately 2-week samples significantly increased with total template count across all healthy donors.

Libraries were prepared by immunoSEQ multiplex PCR; TCRdb keeps only in-frame clonotypes and omits some of them. Among about 100,000 clones listed, approximately 88% were seen once. Notes on this clone: Its matching antigen is unknown.

The germline V gene encodes CDR1 SNHLY and CDR2 FYNNEI. The CDR3 loop spans 14 amino acids. The J segment lost 4 bases and the V segment lost 8 bases, leaving 6 bases of the junction unmatched. Healthy donors had no documented immune events, such as infections, while sampled. The rearrangement links TRBV2 to TRBJ2-4; 9 bases are shared with TRBD1. This receptor was obtained from a person aged 18 to 75 in good health. Sequences were obtained from blood. The CDR3 sequence is CASAGTGTKNIQYF. CDR3 sequence (DNA): TGTGCCAGCGCCGGGACAGGGACGAAAAACATTCAGTACTTC.